This T cell receptor beta chain was documented in a study of Tregs in tolerant kidney transplant recipients. Turning to the study itself: Recipients received nonmyeloablative bone marrow transplants from related graft donors, with transient mixed chimerism. Whole-study findings and limits: Antigen-driven expansion was suggested because donor-specific Tregs expanded more than all Tregs in tolerant patients. Nucleotide sequences could not be compared across some patients' samples due to primer changes.

The CDR3 spans 15 residues. The V and J ends lost 1 base and 4 bases, in that order; junction bases with no gene match: 4. Looked up from germline, CDR1 is MNHNS and CDR2 is SASEGT. Unstimulated regulatory T cells (CD4+CD25+CD127-), CD4+CD25- non-regulatory cells, CD4 and CD8 cells were FACS-sorted from thawed PBMCs. Method: immunoSEQ multiplex PCR; TCRdb's copy keeps in-frame clones and lacks some. This table has 90,000 to 120,000 clones, about 90% appearing once. Turning to this clone: Its target is unknown.

The material sequenced was CD4+ T cells from blood, taken before the transplant. The J gene is TRBJ1-2, the V gene TRBV6-1, with 9 bases aligning to TRBD1. This receptor was taken from a human donor who received a combined kidney and bone marrow transplant. The CDR3 coding sequence is TGTGCCAGCAGTGAAGTAACAGGGGGCCCCTATGGCTACACCTTC. This gives the protein CASSEVTGGPYGYTF.